This T cell receptor beta chain came from a study of CD8 T cell repertoires and HIV-1 epitope variants. General observations from the study: No clonotypes responded to the TAALDMSHF plasma variant; five or six recognized KF9, one HW9.

In regard to this clone: Its antigen is unidentified.

Method: immunoSEQ multiplex PCR; TCRdb's copy keeps in-frame clones and lacks some. The sample lists 4,500 or so clones, around 74% occurring once. The CDR3 consists of 13 residues. V shed 5 bases and J shed 5 bases, with 13 bases lying between them. In germline, CDR1 is MNHEY, CDR2 SVGAGI. The sequenced material came from cultured CD8+ T cells derived from PBMCs. The V and J genes are TRBV6-5 and TRBJ2-7; TRBD2 might be the D (6 bases). This receptor was obtained from a male donor with HIV. CDR3 nucleotides: TGTGCCAGCAGTCAACCCGGGACTCACGAGCAGTACTTC. Its translation: CASSQPGTHEQYF.